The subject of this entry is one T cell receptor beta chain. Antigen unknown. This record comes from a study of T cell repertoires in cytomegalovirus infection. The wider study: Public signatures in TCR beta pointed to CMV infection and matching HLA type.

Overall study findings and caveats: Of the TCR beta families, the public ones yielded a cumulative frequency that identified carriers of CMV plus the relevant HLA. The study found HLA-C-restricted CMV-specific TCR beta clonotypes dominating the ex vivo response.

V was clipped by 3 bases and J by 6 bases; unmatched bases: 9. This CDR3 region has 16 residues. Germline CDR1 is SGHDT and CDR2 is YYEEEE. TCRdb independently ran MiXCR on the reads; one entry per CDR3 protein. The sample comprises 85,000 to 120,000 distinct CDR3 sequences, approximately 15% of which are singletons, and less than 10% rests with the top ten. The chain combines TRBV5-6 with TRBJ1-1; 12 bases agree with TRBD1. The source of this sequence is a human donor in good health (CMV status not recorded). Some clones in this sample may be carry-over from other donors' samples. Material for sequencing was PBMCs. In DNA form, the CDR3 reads TGTGCCAGCAGCTGGGGGACAGGGGGCTTTGGGGCTGAAGCTTTCTTT. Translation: CASSWGTGGFGAEAFF.